This T cell receptor beta chain was profiled in a study of T cell repertoires in aging, cancer and after chemotherapy. Study at large: Pre- and post-chemotherapy samples were paired from chronic lymphocytic leukemia patients treated with fludarabine- or bendamustine-based regimens.

Study-wide points: Thymic emigration or peripheral T cell expansion may be impaired by lymphoid organ infiltration in hematological cancer.

The V and J ends lost 1 base and 5 bases respectively, with 9 bases between them. The CDR3 contains 13 residues. CDR1 is SGHDN and CDR2 is FVKESK in the germline V gene. Amplification of TCR beta used genomic DNA extracted from peripheral blood. This clonotype was recorded a few times. Antigen: not known. A mixed TRB-A/B primer pool amplified rearranged TRB by multiplex touch-down PCR. Via MiXCR, TCRdb re-called the multiplex PCR reads, giving one row per CDR3 protein. This sample has 10,000 to 15,000 distinct CDR3 sequences, with 25% to 30% found just once. This chain uses TRBV14 with TRBJ2-7; no clear D gene. The receptor was derived from a human donor with a blood cancer. The sequenced sample consisted of blood. The CDR3 spells CASSQVGANEQYF. The CDR3 region has the DNA TGTGCCAGCAGCCAAGTTGGAGCGAACGAGCAGTACTTC.